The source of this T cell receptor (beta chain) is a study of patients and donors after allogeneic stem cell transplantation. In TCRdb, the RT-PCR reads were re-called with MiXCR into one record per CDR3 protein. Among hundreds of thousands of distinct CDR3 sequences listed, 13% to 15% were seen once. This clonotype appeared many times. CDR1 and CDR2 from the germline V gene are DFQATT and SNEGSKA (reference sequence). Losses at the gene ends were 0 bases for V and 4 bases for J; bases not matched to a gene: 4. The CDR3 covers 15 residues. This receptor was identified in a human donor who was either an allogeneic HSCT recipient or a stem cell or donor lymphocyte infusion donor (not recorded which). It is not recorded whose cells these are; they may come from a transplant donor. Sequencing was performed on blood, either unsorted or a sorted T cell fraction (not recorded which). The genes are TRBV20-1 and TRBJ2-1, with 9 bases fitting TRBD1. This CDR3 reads CSARDRDRVYNEQFF. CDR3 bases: TGCAGTGCTAGAGATAGGGACAGGGTTTACAATGAGCAGTTCTTC.